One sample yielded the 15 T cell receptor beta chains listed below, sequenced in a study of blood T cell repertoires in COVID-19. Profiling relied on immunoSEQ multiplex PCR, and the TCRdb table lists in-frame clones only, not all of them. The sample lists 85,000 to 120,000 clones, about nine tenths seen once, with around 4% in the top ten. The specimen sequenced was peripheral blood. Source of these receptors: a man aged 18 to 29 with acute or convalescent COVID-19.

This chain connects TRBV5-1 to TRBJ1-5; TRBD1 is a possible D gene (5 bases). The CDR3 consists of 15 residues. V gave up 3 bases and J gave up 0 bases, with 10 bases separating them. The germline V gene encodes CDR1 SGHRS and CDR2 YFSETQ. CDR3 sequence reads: CASSSTGNSNQPQHF. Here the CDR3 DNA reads TGCGCCAGCAGCTCTACAGGTAATAGCAATCAGCCCCAGCATTTT.

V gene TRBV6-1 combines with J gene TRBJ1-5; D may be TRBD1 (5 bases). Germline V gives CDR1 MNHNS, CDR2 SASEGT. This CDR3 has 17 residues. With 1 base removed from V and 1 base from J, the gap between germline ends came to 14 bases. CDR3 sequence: CASSEERGGDSNQPQHF. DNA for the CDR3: TGTGCCAGCAGTGAAGAGAGGGGAGGCGACAGCAATCAGCCCCAGCATTTT.

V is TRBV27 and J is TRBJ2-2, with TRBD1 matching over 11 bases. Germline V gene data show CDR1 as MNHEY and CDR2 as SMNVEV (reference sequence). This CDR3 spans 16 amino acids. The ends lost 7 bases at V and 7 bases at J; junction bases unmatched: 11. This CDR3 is CASKSPDRGRGGELFF. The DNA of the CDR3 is TGTGCCAGCAAATCCCCGGACAGGGGGCGTGGCGGGGAGCTGTTTTTT.

The CDR3 sequence is CASSLSVNTEAFF. DNA for the CDR3: TGTGCCAGCAGCTTGTCGGTAAACACTGAAGCTTTCTTT. This chain links TRBV7-7 with TRBJ1-1; D call uncertain. Germline CDR1 and CDR2: SSHAT and FNYEAQ (reference sequence). Trimming cost V 3 bases and J 2 bases, with 7 bases left between them. This CDR3 has 13 amino acids.

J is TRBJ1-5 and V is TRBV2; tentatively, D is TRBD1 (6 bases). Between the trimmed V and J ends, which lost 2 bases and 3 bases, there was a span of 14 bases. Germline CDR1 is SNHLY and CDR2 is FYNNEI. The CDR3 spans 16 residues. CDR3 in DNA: TGTGCCAGCAGTGAAAGAGGGGGGGTTGACAATCAGCCCCAGCATTTT. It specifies CASSERGGVDNQPQHF.

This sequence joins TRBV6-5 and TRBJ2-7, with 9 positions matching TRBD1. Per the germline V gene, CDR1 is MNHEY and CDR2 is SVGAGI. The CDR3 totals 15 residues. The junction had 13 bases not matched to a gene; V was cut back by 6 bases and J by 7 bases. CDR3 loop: CASRTGGGTFLEQYF. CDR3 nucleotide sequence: TGTGCCAGCAGGACAGGGGGAGGTACGTTTTTGGAGCAGTACTTC.

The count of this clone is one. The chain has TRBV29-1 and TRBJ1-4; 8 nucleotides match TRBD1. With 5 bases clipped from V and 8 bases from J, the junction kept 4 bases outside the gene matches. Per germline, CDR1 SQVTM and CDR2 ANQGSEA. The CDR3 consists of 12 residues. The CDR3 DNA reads TGCAGCGTTTTACAGGGGGAAGAAAAACTGTTTTTT. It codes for CSVLQGEEKLFF.

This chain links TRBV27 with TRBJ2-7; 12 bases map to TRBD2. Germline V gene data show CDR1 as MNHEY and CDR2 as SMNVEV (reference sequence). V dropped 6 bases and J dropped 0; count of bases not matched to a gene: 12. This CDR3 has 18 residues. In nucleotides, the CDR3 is TGTGCCAGCAGGGGCATAACCCTAGCGGGAGGGAACTCCTACGAGCAGTACTTC. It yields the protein CASRGITLAGGNSYEQYF.

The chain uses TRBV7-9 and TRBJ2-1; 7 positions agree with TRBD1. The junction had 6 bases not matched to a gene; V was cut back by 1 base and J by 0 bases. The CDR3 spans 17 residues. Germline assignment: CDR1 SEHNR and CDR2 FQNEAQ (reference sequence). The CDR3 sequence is CASSLGTGTASYNEQFF. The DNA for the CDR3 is TGTGCCAGCAGCTTAGGGACCGGGACAGCCTCCTACAATGAGCAGTTCTTC.

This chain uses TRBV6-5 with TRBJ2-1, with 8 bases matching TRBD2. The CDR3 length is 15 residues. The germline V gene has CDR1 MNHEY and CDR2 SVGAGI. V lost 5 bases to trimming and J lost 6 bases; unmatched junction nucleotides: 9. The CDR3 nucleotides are TGTGCCAGCAGTCCCCGGGGGGGGCCGTTCAATGAGCAGTTCTTC. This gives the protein CASSPRGGPFNEQFF.

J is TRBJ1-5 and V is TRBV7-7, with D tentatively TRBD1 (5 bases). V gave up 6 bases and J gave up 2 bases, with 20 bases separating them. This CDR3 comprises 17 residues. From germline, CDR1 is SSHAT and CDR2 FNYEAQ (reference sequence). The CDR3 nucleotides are TGTGCCAGCAGTCTCAACAGGAAGAGAATAGGCAATCAGCCCCAGCATTTT. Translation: CASSLNRKRIGNQPQHF.

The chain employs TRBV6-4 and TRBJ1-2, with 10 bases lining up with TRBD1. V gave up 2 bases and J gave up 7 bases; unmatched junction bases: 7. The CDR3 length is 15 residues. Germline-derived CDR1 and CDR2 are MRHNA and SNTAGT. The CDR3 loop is CASSDNPGTGAGYTF. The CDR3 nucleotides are TGTGCCAGCAGTGACAATCCCGGGACAGGGGCTGGCTACACCTTC.

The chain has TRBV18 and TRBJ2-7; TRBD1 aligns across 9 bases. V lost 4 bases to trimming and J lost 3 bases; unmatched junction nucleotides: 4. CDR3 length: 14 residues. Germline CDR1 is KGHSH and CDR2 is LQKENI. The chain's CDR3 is CASSLDRGDYEQYF. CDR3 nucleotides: TGTGCCAGCTCACTAGACAGGGGGGACTACGAGCAGTACTTC.

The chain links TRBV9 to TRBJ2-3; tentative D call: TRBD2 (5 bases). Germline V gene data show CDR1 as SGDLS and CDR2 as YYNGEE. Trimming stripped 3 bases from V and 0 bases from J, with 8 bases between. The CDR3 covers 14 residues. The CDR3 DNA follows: TGTGCCAGCAGCGCTGGACTTAGCACAGATACGCAGTATTTT. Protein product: CASSAGLSTDTQYF.

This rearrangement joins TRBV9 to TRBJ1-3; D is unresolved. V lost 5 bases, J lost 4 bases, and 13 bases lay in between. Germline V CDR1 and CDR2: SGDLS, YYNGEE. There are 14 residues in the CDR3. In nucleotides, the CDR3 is TGTGCCAGCAGTCCGGGTGGACTCGGAAACACCATATATTTT. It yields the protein CASSPGGLGNTIYF. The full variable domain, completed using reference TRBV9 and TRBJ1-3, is DSGVTQTPKHLITATGQRVTLRCSPRSGDLSVYWYQQSLDQGLQFLIQYYNGEERAKGNILERFSAQQFPDLHSELNLSSLELGDSALYFCASSPGGLGNTIYFGEGSWLTVV.